A selection of T cell receptor beta chains follows, all from one sample in a study of T cells in Graves' hyperthyroidism and ophthalmopathy. TCRdb fed the multiplex PCR reads into MiXCR, producing one record per CDR3 protein. The data show about 480,000 distinct CDR3 sequences, around 14% seen once. The sequencing input was blood. Receptors were obtained from a woman younger than 35 with Graves' hyperthyroidism. Each CDR3 is given with its conserved first and last residue. A D gene is named only where the DNA matches it firmly. The size entry is marked missing in some rows and otherwise reads once, few, many or a size class.

V,size,D,J,DNA,CDR3
TRBV11-3,many,-,TRBJ2-1,TGTGCCAGCAGCTTATCGCGGAGTGTGGATGAGCAGTTCTTC,CASSLSRSVDEQFF
TRBV7-9,many,TRBD1,TRBJ1-6,TGTGCCAGCAGCCCGGGACAGCCCAATTCACCCCTCCACTTT,CASSPGQPNSPLHF
TRBV29-1,-,TRBD2,TRBJ2-7,TGCAGCGTCTCACAAGAAGGGACTAGCGGGAGCTACGAGCAGTACTTC,CSVSQEGTSGSYEQYF
TRBV12-3/TRBV12-4,many,TRBD1,TRBJ2-1,TGTGCCAGCAGTTTTTATGACATAGTAACAGGGGTTGAGCAGTTCTTC,CASSFYDIVTGVEQFF
TRBV4-1,few,-,TRBJ1-1,TGCGCCAGCAGCCTGGGACTTCCCAGGACTGAAGCTTTCTTT,CASSLGLPRTEAFF
TRBV9,many,TRBD1,TRBJ2-1,TGTGCCAGCAGCGCCTCAGGGGGCGGCAATGAGCAGTTCTTC,CASSASGGGNEQFF
TRBV10-3,many,TRBD2,TRBJ2-7,TGTGCCATCACCGGCGGGAGTCCCTACGAGCAGTACTTC,CAITGGSPYEQYF
TRBV6-1,-,-,TRBJ1-3,TGTGCCAGCAGCCAGGGAATTGTCAGAAACACCATATATTTT,CASSQGIVRNTIYF
TRBV20-1,many,-,TRBJ1-1,TGCAGTGCTAGGGGTCAGGTGGGCACTGAAGCTTTCTTT,CSARGQVGTEAFF
TRBV13,many,-,TRBJ2-7,TGTGCCAGCAGCAAATTCGGAGGGGCCTACGAGCAGTACTTC,CASSKFGGAYEQYF
TRBV11-3,many,-,TRBJ1-1,TGTGCCAGCAGCTTAGTCACGCGGACTGAAGCTTTCTTT,CASSLVTRTEAFF
TRBV2,-,TRBD1,TRBJ1-1,TGTGCCAGCAGGTCTGGACAGGGGGCTATAACTGAAGCTTTCTTT,CASRSGQGAITEAFF
TRBV7-2,many,-,TRBJ1-1,TGTGCCAGCAGCCCTCACACAGACACTGAAGCTTTCTTT,CASSPHTDTEAFF
TRBV6-1,many,TRBD1,TRBJ2-7,TGTGCCAGCAGGCCCGGCAGGGGGCTCGACGAGCAGTACTTC,CASRPGRGLDEQYF
TRBV5-1,many,TRBD2,TRBJ2-3,TGCGCCAGCAGCTCTAGCGGGACGAGAGATACGCAGTATTTT,CASSSSGTRDTQYF
TRBV19,many,-,TRBJ1-3,TGTGCCAGTAGTATTTCCACGGTCTCTGGAAACACCATATATTTT,CASSISTVSGNTIYF
TRBV5-4,-,-,TRBJ2-1,TGTGCCAGCAGTTTTAACAGGGGGGGCAATGAGCAGTTCTTC,CASSFNRGGNEQFF
TRBV30,-,-,TRBJ2-3,TGTGCCTGGAGCCCCCAAGATACGCAGTATTTT,CAWSPQDTQYF
TRBV2,many,-,TRBJ2-6,TGTGCCACCAGCCTACTTTCCTCTGGGGCCAACGTCCTGACTTTC,CATSLLSSGANVLTF
TRBV7-9,few,-,TRBJ1-1,TGTGCCAGCAGCTTTTCGGGTCAGGGGAAAGCTTTCTTT,CASSFSGQGKAFF
TRBV2,many,-,TRBJ2-1,TGTGCCAGCAGTGAACCCCCCCTAGTGAGGTTACGAGGGCAGTTCTTC,CASSEPPLVRLRGQFF
TRBV6-1,-,-,TRBJ2-2,TGTGCCGCAAGTAAAAGGACAGAAAACACCGGGGAGCTGTTTTTT,CAASKRTENTGELFF
TRBV6-1,few,TRBD1,TRBJ1-4,TGTGCCAGCAAACCAGGGGGCTCAACTAATGAAAAACTGTTTTTT,CASKPGGSTNEKLFF
TRBV2,many,TRBD1,TRBJ1-3,TGTGCCAGCAGGCTTGGAGGGACAGGGTGGGGAAACACCATATATTTT,CASRLGGTGWGNTIYF
TRBV20-1,-,-,TRBJ1-2,TGCAGTGCTAGAATAGAAGGGTATGGCTACACCTTC,CSARIEGYGYTF
TRBV18,many,-,TRBJ1-1,TGTGCCAGCTCACCACCCCTTTCGTACACTGAAGCTTTCTTT,CASSPPLSYTEAFF
TRBV24-1,many,TRBD1,TRBJ2-7,TGTGCCACCAGTGACGAGGACAGGGGGCGGCGAGAGCAGTACTTC,CATSDEDRGRREQYF
TRBV7-2,-,-,TRBJ1-1,TGTGCCAGCAGCTTAGTAGGGGCGCGGTACACTGAAGCTTTCTTT,CASSLVGARYTEAFF